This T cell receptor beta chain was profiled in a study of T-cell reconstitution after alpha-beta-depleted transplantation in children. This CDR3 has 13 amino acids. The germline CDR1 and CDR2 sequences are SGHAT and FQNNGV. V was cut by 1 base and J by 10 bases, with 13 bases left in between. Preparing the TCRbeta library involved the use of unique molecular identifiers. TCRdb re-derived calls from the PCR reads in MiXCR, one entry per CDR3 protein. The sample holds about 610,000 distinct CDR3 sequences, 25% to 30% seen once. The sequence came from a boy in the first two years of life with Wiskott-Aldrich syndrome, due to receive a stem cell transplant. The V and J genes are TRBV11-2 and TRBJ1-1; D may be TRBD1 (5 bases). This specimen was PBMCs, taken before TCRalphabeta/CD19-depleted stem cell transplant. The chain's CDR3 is CASSLADRTGAFF. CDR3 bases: TGTGCCAGCAGCTTAGCCGACAGAACCGGAGCTTTCTTT.